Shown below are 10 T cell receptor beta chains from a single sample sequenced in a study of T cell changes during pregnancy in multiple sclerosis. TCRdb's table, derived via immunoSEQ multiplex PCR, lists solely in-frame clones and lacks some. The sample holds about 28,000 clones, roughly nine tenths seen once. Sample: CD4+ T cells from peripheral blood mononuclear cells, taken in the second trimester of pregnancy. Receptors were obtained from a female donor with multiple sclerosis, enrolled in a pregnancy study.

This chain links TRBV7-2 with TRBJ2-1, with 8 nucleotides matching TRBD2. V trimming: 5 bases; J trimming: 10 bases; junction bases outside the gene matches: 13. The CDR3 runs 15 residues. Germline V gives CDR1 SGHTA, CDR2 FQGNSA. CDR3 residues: CASSRGLVVAGEQFF. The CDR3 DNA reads TGTGCCAGCAGCCGTGGACTGGTGGTAGCGGGGGAGCAGTTCTTC.

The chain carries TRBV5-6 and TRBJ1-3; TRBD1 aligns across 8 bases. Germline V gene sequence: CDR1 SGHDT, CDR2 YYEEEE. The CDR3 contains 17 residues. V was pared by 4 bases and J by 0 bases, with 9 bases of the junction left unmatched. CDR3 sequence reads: CASSRTSGGHSGNTIYF. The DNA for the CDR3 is TGTGCCAGCAGCCGTACATCAGGGGGCCACTCTGGAAACACCATATATTTT.

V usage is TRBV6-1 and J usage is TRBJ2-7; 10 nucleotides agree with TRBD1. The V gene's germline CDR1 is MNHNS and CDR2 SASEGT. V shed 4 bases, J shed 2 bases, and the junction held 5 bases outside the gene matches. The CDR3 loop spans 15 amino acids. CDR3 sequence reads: CASSGAGTGAYEQYF. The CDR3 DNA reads TGTGCCAGCAGTGGGGCCGGGACAGGGGCCTACGAGCAGTACTTC.

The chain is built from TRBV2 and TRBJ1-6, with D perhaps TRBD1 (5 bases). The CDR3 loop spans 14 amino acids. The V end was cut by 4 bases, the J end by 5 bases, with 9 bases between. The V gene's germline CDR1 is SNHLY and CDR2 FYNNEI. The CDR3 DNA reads TGTGCCAGCAGTGCACAGGTGGATAATTCACCCCTCCACTTT. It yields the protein CASSAQVDNSPLHF.

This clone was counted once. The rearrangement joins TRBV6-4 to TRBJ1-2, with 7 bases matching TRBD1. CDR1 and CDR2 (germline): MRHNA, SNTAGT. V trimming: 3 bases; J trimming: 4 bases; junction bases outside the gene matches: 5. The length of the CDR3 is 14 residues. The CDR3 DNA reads TGTGCCAGCAGTGAGGACAGGACCTCCTATGGCTACACCTTC. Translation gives CASSEDRTSYGYTF.

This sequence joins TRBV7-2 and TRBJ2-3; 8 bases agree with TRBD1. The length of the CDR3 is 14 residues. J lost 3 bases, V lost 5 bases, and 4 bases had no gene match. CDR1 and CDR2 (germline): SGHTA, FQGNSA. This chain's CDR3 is CASSRDRTTDTQYF. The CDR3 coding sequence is TGTGCCAGCAGCCGGGACAGGACGACAGATACGCAGTATTTT. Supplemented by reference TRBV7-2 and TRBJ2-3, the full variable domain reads GAGVSQSPSNKVTEKGKDVELRCDPISGHTALYWYRQSLGQGLEFLIYFQGNSAPDKSGLPSDRFSAERTGGSVSTLTIQRTQQEDSAVYLCASSRDRTTDTQYFGPGTRLTVL.

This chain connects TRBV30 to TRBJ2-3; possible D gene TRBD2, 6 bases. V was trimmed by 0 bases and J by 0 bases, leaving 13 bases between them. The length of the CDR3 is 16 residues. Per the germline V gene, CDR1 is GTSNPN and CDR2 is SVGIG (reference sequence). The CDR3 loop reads CAWSVGTASSTDTQYF. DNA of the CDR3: TGTGCCTGGAGTGTAGGGACTGCTTCTAGCACAGATACGCAGTATTTT.

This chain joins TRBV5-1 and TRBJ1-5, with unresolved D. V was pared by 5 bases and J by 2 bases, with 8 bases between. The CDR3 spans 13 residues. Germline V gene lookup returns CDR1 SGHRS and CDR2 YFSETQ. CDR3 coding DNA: TGCGCCAGCAGTAGAGAGGGCAATCAGCCCCAGCATTTT. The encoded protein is CASSREGNQPQHF.

The CDR3 DNA reads TGTGCCAGCAGCGTCAGACAGGCCCAACTTAAAGAGACCCAGTACTTC. Translating it yields CASSVRQAQLKETQYF. The J gene is TRBJ2-5, the V gene TRBV7-2, with a tentative D call TRBD1 (6 bases). V was shortened by 5 bases and J by 3 bases, with 19 bases between the two germline ends. Germline-derived CDR1 and CDR2 are SGHTA and FQGNSA. This CDR3 contains 16 residues. Using reference TRBV7-2 and TRBJ2-5 for the parts outside the CDR3, the full variable domain is GAGVSQSPSNKVTEKGKDVELRCDPISGHTALYWYRQSLGQGLEFLIYFQGNSAPDKSGLPSDRFSAERTGGSVSTLTIQRTQQEDSAVYLCASSVRQAQLKETQYFGPGTRLLVL.

The CDR3 spells CASSLRGGATYNEQFF. The CDR3 nucleotides are TGCGCCAGCAGCCTCCGGGGGGGGGCTACTTACAATGAGCAGTTCTTC. The genes are TRBV5-1 and TRBJ2-1, with 8 bases identical to TRBD2. J lost 4 bases, V lost 4 bases, and 10 bases had no gene match. Germline V gene sequence: CDR1 SGHRS, CDR2 YFSETQ. The CDR3 is 16 residues long. Variable domain in full (rest from reference TRBV5-1 and TRBJ2-1): KAGVTQTPRYLIKTRGQQVTLSCSPISGHRSVSWYQQTPGQGLQFLFEYFSETQRNKGNFPGRFSGRQFSNSRSEMNVSTLELGDSALYLCASSLRGGATYNEQFFGPGTRLTVL.